This T cell receptor beta chain was captured by sequencing in a study of cytomegalovirus exposure and HLA in healthy donors. The CDR3 extends over 17 amino acids. J was trimmed by 3 bases and V by 3 bases; bases with no gene match: 15. In germline, CDR1 is SQVTM, CDR2 ANQGSEA. These donors, healthy bone marrow donors, were studied. This PCR relied on a set of 60 Vbeta primers and 13 Jbeta primers. The table came from immunoSEQ multiplex PCR; TCRdb's copy has only in-frame clones and leaves some out. This sample has around 150,000 clones, with 80% found just once. The TCR originated in a man aged 25-45 years in good health and CMV-seronegative. Input material: PBMCs. The V and J genes are TRBV29-1 and TRBJ2-5, with 8 bases fitting TRBD1. The DNA for the CDR3 is TGCAGCGTTGAGCCCGGGTTACAGGGGGTGGGGAAAGAGACCCAGTACTTC. Translated: CSVEPGLQGVGKETQYF.